This TCR beta chain comes out of a study of T cell changes during pregnancy in multiple sclerosis. This clone turned up a few times. The CDR3 is 13 residues long. Between the trimmed V and J ends, which lost 4 bases and 7 bases, there was a span of 14 bases. CDR1 is SEHNR, CDR2 FQNEAQ, per germline (reference sequence). Profiling relied on immunoSEQ multiplex PCR, and the TCRdb table lists in-frame clones only, not all of them. The sample carries 45,000 to 60,000 clones, approximately 92% recorded once. This receptor was taken from a female donor in good health, enrolled as a control in a pregnancy study. The V call is TRBV7-9, the J call TRBJ2-7; D might be TRBD1 (6 bases). The sequencing here drew on peripheral blood, taken after pregnancy. CDR3 in DNA: TGTGCCAGCAGCTCACAGGGTATCGGGGAGCAGTACTTC. The encoded protein is CASSSQGIGEQYF.